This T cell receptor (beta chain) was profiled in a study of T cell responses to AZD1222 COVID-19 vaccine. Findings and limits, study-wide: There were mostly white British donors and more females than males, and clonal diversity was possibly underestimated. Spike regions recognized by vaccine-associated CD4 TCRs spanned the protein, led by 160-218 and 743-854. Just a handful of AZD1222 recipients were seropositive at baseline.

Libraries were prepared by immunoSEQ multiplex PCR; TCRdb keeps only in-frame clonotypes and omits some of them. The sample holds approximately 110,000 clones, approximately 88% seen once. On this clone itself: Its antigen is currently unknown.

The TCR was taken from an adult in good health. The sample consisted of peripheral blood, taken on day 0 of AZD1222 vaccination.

CDR3 sequence reads: CASSISGSMNTEAFF. DNA of the CDR3: TGTGCCAGTAGTATAAGTGGGAGCATGAACACTGAAGCTTTCTTT. The chain recombines TRBV19 with TRBJ1-1; D is ambiguous. V lost 2 bases to trimming and J lost 0 bases, with 10 bases between them. Germline values: CDR1 LNHDA, CDR2 SQIVND (reference sequence). This CDR3 comprises 15 residues.